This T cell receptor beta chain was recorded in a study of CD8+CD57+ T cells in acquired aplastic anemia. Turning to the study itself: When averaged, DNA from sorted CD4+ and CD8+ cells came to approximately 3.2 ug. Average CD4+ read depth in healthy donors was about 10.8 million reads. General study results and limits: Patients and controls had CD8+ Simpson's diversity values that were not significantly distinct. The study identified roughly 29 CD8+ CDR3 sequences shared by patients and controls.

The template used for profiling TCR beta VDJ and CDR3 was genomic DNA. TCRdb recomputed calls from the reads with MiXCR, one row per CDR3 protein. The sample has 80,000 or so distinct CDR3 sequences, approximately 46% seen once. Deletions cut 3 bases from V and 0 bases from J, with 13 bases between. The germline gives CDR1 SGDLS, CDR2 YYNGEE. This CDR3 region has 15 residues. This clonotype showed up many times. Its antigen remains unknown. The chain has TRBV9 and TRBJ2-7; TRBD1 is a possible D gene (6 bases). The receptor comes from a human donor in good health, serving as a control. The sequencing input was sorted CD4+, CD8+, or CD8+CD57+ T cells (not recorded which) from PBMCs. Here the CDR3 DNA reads TGTGCCAGCAGCGCCGGGACACTGAGCTCCTACGAGCAGTACTTC. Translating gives CASSAGTLSSYEQYF. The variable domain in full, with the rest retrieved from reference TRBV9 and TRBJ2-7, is DSGVTQTPKHLITATGQRVTLRCSPRSGDLSVYWYQQSLDQGLQFLIQYYNGEERAKGNILERFSAQQFPDLHSELNLSSLELGDSALYFCASSAGTLSSYEQYFGPGTRLTVT.